The source of this T cell receptor beta chain is a study of cytomegalovirus exposure and HLA in healthy donors. TCRdb's table, derived via immunoSEQ multiplex PCR, lists solely in-frame clones and lacks some. The repertoire holds 90,000 to 150,000 clones, with approximately 88% as singletons. The trim removed 2 bases at V and 5 bases at J, leaving 7 bases unmatched. CDR3 length: 16 amino acids. CDR1 and CDR2 (germline): LGHNA, YNFKEQ. Overall study findings and caveats: A few of the chains that were CMV-associated were confirmed in vitro to be specific for CMV antigens. The study recorded around 160 TCR beta chains that were cytomegalovirus-associated. The finding came from a later analysis; first-cohort TCR clusters tended to co-occur in the 120 or so validation repertoires.

Comment on this clone: Its antigen is currently unknown.

Sequencing used PBMCs. V is TRBV4-2 and J is TRBJ2-4, with TRBD2 matching over 9 bases. This TCR derives from a woman aged 18 to 35 in good health and CMV-seropositive. The CDR3 spells CASSQSSGKGENIQYF. Here the CDR3 DNA reads TGTGCCAGCAGCCAATCTAGCGGGAAGGGGGAAAACATTCAGTACTTC.